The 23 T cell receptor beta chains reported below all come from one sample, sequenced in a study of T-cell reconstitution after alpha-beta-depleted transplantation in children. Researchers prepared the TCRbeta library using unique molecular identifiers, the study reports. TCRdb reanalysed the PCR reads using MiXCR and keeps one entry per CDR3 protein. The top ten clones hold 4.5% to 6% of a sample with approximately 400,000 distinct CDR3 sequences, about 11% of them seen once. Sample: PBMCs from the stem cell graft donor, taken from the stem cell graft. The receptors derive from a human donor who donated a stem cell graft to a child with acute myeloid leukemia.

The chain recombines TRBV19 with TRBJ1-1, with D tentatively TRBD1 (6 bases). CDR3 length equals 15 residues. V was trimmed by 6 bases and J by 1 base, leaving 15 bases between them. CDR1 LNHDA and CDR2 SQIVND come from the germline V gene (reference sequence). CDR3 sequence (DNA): TGTGCCAGTAGCCGTCACTGGACAGCGAACACTGAAGCTTTCTTT. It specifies CASSRHWTANTEAFF. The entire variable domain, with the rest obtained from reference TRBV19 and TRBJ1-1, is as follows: DGGITQSPKYLFRKEGQNVTLSCEQNLNHDAMYWYRQDPGQGLRLIYYSQIVNDFQKGDIAEGYSVSREKKESFPLTVTSAQKNPTAFYLCASSRHWTANTEAFFGQGTRLTVV.

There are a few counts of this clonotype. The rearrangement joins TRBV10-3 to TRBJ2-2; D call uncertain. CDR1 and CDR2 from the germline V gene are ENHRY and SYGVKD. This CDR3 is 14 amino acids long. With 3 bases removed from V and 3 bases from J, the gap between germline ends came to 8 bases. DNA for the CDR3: TGTGCCATCAGTGATGGGTCGGACACCGGGGAGCTGTTTTTT. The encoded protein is CAISDGSDTGELFF.

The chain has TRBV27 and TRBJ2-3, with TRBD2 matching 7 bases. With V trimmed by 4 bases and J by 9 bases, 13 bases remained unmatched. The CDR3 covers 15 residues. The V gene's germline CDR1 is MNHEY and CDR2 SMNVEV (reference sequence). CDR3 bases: TGTGCCAGCAGTTCCCAATCTAGCGGAAGAGTCACGCAGTATTTT. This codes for CASSSQSSGRVTQYF.

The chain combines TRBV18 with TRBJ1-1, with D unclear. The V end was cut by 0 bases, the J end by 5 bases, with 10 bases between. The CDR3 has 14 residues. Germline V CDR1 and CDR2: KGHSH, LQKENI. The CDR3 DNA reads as TGTGCCAGCTCACCACCGTTCGAGGGTACTGAAGCTTTCTTT. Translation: CASSPPFEGTEAFF.

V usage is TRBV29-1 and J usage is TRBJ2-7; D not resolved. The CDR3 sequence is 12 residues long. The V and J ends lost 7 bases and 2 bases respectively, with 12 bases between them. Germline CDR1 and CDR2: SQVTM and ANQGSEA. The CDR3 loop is CSGRYGPYEQYF. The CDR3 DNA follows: TGCAGCGGCCGCTATGGGCCCTACGAGCAGTACTTC.

CDR3 bases: TGTGCCTGGGGTTGGACAGGGGCCTCTGGAAACACCATATATTTT. Protein: CAWGWTGASGNTIYF. The genes are TRBV30 and TRBJ1-3, with 9 bases matching TRBD1. Germline CDR1 and CDR2: GTSNPN and SVGIG (reference sequence). The CDR3 runs to 15 residues. The junction had 5 bases not matched to a gene; V was cut back by 5 bases and J by 0 bases. Full variable domain (rest looked up from reference TRBV30 and TRBJ1-3): SQTIHQWPATLVQPVGSPLSLECTVEGTSNPNLYWYRQAAGRGLQLLFYSVGIGQISSEVPQNLSASRPQDRQFILSSKKLLLSDSGFYLCAWGWTGASGNTIYFGEGSWLTVV.

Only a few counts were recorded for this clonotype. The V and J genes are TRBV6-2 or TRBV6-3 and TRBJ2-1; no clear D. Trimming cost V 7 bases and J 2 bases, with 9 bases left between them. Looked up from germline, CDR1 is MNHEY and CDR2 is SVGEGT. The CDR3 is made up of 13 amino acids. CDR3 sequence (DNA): TGTGCCAGCATGAGCCCCGCCTACAATGAGCAGTTCTTC. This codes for CASMSPAYNEQFF.

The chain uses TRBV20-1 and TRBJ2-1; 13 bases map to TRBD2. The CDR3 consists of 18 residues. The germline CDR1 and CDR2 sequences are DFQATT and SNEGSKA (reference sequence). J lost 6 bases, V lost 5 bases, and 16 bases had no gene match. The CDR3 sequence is CSAYPLWTSGSRGNEQFF. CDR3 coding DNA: TGCAGTGCTTACCCCCTTTGGACTAGCGGGAGCCGGGGCAATGAGCAGTTCTTC.

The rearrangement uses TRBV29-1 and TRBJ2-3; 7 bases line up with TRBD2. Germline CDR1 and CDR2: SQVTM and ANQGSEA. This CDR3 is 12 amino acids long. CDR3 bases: TGCAGTGGACTAGAGGTCACAGATACGCAGTATTTT. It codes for CSGLEVTDTQYF.

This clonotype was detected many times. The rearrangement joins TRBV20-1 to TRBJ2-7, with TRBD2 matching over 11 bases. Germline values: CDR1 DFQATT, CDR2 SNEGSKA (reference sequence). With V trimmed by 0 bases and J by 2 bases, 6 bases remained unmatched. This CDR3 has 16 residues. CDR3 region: CSARDILAGETYEQYF. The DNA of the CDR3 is TGCAGTGCTAGAGACATACTAGCGGGAGAAACCTACGAGCAGTACTTC.

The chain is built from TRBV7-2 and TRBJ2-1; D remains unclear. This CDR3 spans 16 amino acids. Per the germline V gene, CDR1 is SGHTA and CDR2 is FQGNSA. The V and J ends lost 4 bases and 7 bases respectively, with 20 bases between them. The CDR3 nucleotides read TGTGCCAGCAGCTCAGCTGTGCGACCTCCCGGGAATGAGCAGTTCTTC. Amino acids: CASSSAVRPPGNEQFF.

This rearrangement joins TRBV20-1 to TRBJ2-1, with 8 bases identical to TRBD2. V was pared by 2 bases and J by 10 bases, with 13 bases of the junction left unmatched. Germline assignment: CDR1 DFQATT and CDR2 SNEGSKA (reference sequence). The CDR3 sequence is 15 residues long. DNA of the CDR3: TGCAGTGCTAGATTTGGACTAGCCTACGCCGTCGAGCAGTTCTTC. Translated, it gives CSARFGLAYAVEQFF.

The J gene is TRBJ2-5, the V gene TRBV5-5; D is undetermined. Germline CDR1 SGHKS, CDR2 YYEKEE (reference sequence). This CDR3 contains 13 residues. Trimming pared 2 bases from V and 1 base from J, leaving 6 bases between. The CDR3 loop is CASSLMSQETQYF. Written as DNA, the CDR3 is TGTGCCAGCAGCTTAATGAGCCAAGAGACCCAGTACTTC.

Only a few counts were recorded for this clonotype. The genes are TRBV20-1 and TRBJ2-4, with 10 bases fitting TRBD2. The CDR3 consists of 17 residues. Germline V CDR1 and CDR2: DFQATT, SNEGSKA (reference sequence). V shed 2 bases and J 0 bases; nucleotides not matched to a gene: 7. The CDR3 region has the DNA TGCAGTGCTAGATTAGCGGGGGGTCCCTTAGCCAAAAACATTCAGTACTTC. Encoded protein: CSARLAGGPLAKNIQYF.

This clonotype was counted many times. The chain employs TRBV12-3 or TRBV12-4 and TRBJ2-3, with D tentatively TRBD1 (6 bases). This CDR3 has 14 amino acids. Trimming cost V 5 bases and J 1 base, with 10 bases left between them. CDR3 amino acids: CASSPGVGTDTQYF. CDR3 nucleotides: TGTGCCAGCAGTCCAGGGGTTGGCACAGATACGCAGTATTTT.

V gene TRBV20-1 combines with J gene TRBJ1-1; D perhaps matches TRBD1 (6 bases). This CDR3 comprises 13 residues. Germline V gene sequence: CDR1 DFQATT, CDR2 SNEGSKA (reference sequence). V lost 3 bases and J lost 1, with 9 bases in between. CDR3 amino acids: CSARPQGNTEAFF. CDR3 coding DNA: TGCAGTGCTAGGCCACAGGGGAACACTGAAGCTTTCTTT.

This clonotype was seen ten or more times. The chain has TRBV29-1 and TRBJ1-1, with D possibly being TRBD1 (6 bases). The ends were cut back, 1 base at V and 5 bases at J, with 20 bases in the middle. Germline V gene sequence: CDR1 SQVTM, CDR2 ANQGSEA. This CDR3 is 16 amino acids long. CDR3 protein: CSVEASSTIQGTEAFF. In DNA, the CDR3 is TGCAGCGTTGAAGCCTCCTCGACAATTCAGGGGACTGAAGCTTTCTTT.

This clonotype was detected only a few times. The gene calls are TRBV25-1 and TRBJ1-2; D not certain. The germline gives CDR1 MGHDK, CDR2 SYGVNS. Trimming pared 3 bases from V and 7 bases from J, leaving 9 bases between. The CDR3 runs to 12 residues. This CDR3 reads CASSDRAVGYTF. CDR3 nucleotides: TGTGCCAGCAGTGACCGAGCGGTTGGCTACACCTTC.

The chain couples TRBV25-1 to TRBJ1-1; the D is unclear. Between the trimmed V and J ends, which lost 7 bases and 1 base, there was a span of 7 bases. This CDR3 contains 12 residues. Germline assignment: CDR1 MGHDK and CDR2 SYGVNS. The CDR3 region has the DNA TGTGCCAGCATGTCAGAGAACACTGAAGCTTTCTTT. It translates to CASMSENTEAFF.

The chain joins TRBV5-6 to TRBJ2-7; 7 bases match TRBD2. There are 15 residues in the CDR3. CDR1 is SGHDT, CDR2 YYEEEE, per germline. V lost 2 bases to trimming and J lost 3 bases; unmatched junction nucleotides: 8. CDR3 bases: TGTGCCAGCAGCTTCGGGGGTGGGGGGGGCTACGAGCAGTACTTC. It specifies CASSFGGGGGYEQYF.

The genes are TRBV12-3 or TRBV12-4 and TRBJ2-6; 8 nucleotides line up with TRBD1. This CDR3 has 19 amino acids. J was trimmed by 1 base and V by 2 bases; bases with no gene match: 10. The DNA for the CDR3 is TGTGCCAGCAGTTTAAGATTGGGGACAGGCCCTTCTGGGGCCAACGTCCTGACTTTC. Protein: CASSLRLGTGPSGANVLTF.

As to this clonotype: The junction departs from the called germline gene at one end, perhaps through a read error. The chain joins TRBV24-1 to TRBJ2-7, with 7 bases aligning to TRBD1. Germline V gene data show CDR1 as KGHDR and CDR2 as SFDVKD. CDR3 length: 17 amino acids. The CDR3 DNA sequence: TGTGCCACAAGTGATTTGCCGTTGACAGGGACCTCCTACGAGCAGTACTTC. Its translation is CATSDLPLTGTSYEQYF.

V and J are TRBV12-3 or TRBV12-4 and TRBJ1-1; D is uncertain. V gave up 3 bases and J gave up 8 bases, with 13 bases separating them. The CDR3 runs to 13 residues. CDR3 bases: TGTGCCAGCAGTTTCTCTGGTTCTTTGGAAGCTTTCTTT. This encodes CASSFSGSLEAFF.